The T cell receptor beta chain under discussion was sequenced for a study of radiotherapy plus CTLA-4 blockade in lung cancer. Study in general: Among enrolled patients, under 20% responded and about 34% achieved disease control. Overall study results and limits: The authors reported that early blood T cell clone dynamics, with interferon-beta, best predicted response. In blood, tumor-derived TCR clones expanded after radiotherapy plus ipilimumab.

Concerning this clone: Its matching antigen is unknown.

Repertoires were generated with immunoSEQ multiplex PCR, while TCRdb's copy carries only in-frame clones and drops some. The top ten hold roughly 22% of the sample, which has 81,000 or so clones, about 78% seen once. Participants had chemo-refractory metastatic non-small-cell lung cancer and were treated with focal radiation plus ipilimumab CTLA-4 blockade. The clonotype comes from a human donor with non-small cell lung cancer whose response to radiotherapy plus ipilimumab could not be evaluated. Some clones in this sample may be carry-over from other donors' samples. The material was peripheral blood, obtained from a patient treated with radiotherapy plus ipilimumab.

CDR3 region: CSAEGTGDGNTIYF. In nucleotides, the CDR3 is TGCAGCGCGGAGGGGACAGGGGACGGCAACACCATATATTTT. The chain couples TRBV29-1 to TRBJ1-3; 10 nucleotides align to TRBD1. Unmatched junction bases numbered 10, after V lost 7 bases and J lost 7 bases. Germline V lookup: CDR1 SQVTM, CDR2 ANQGSEA. This CDR3 comprises 14 residues.